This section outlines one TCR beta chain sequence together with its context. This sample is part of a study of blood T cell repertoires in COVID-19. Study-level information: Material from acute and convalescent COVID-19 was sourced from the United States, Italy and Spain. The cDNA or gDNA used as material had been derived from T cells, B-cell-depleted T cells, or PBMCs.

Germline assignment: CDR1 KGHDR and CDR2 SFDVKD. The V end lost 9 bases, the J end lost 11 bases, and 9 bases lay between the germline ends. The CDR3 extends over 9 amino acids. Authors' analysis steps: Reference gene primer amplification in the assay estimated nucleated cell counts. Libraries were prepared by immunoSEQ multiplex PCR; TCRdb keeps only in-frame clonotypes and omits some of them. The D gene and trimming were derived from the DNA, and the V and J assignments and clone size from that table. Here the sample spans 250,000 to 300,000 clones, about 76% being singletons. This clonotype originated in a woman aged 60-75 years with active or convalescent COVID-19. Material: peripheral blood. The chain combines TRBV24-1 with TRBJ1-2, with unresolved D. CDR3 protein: CATPLYYTF. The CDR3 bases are TGTGCCACCCCCCTCTATTACACCTTC.